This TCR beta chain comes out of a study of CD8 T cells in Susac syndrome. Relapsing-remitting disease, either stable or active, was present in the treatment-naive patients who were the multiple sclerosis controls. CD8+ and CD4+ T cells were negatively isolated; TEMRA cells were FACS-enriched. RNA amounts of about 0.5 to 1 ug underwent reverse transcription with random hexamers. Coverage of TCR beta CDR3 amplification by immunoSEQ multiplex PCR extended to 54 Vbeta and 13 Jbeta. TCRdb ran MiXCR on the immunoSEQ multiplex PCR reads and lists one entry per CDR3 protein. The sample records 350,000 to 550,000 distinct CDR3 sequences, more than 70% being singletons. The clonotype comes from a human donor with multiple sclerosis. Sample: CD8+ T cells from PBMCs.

CDR3 bases: TGTGCTTCCCAGGATCCACAGGCTGGCTACACCTTC. It translates to CASQDPQAGYTF. The chain links TRBV19 to TRBJ1-2, with D possibly TRBD1 on 5 matching bases. The CDR3 contains 12 residues. From germline, CDR1 is LNHDA and CDR2 SQIVND (reference sequence).